The 27 T cell receptor beta chains presented below share a single source sample, sequenced in a study of blood T cell repertoires in COVID-19. Clones were sequenced by immunoSEQ multiplex PCR, and TCRdb holds only the in-frame ones, with some missing. The sample holds under 150,000 clones; around three quarters are singletons and the top ten take roughly 2%. What was sequenced was peripheral blood. These receptors were obtained from a woman in her sixties or seventies with acute or convalescent COVID-19.

This clone occurred once. The V gene is TRBV29-1, the J gene TRBJ2-1; 10 nucleotides agree with TRBD2. The CDR3 runs to 13 residues. Germline V lookup: CDR1 SQVTM, CDR2 ANQGSEA. Trimming cost V 6 bases and J 3 bases; bases outside gene matches: 2. DNA of the CDR3: TGCAGCGTGGGGACTAGCGACTACAATGAGCAGTTCTTC. It yields the protein CSVGTSDYNEQFF.

This rearrangement joins TRBV11-2 to TRBJ2-5, with TRBD1 matching 7 bases. CDR3 size: 15 residues. The trim removed 5 bases at V and 4 bases at J, leaving 10 bases unmatched. Germline V gene lookup returns CDR1 SGHAT and CDR2 FQNNGV. The CDR3 here is CASSSLGQAGETQYF. Here the CDR3 DNA reads TGTGCCAGCAGCAGCCTCGGACAGGCGGGAGAGACCCAGTACTTC.

This chain connects TRBV30 to TRBJ1-3; D unclear. Trimming left V 3 bases short and J 4 bases short, with 10 bases between. Per germline, CDR1 GTSNPN and CDR2 SVGIG (reference sequence). The CDR3 is made up of 13 amino acids. The CDR3 sequence is CAWREGAGNTIYF. DNA for the CDR3: TGTGCCTGGAGGGAAGGAGCCGGAAACACCATATATTTT.

The CDR3 region is CASSPGREYNEQFF. As DNA, the CDR3 is TGTGCCAGCAGCCCCGGTCGGGAATACAATGAGCAGTTCTTC. The chain joins TRBV5-4 to TRBJ2-1, with a possible D match to TRBD2 (5 bases). Trimming cost V 4 bases and J 4 bases, with 12 bases left between them. This CDR3 contains 14 residues. The germline V gene encodes CDR1 SGHNT and CDR2 YYREEE (reference sequence).

This clone was detected only a few times. J is TRBJ2-7 and V is TRBV19, with 9 bases fitting TRBD1. This CDR3 has 17 residues. Germline CDR1 and CDR2: LNHDA and SQIVND (reference sequence). V shed 1 base, J shed 2 bases, and the junction held 9 bases outside the gene matches. CDR3 sequence reads: CASSIGTGQGLTYEQYF. The CDR3 DNA follows: TGTGCCAGTAGTATAGGCACGGGACAGGGATTAACCTACGAGCAGTACTTC.

The chain combines TRBV2 with TRBJ2-3, with 13 bases lining up with TRBD2. The V gene end was trimmed by 4 bases and the J gene end by 4 bases; junction bases not matched to a gene: 2. Germline V gene sequence: CDR1 SNHLY, CDR2 FYNNEI. The CDR3 runs to 15 residues. The CDR3 is CASSVTSGGSDTQYF. The CDR3 DNA reads TGTGCCAGCAGTGTGACTAGCGGGGGGTCAGATACGCAGTATTTT.

This chain uses TRBV11-3 with TRBJ2-2; TRBD1 might be the D (6 bases). V was cut by 8 bases and J by 2 bases, with 12 bases left in between. This CDR3 is 14 amino acids long. CDR1 is SGHNT and CDR2 is YENEEA in the germline V gene. The CDR3: CASSEQGNTGELFF. The CDR3 DNA is TGTGCCAGCTCGGAACAGGGAAACACCGGGGAGCTGTTTTTT.

The genes are TRBV18 and TRBJ2-4; perhaps TRBD2 as D (6 bases). Germline CDR1 KGHSH, CDR2 LQKENI. This CDR3 region has 18 residues. V gave up 1 base and J gave up 0 bases, with 16 bases separating them. The DNA for the CDR3 is TGTGCCAGCTCACCACTAGTAGGAGGGAGAGGAGCCAAAAACATTCAGTACTTC. Translating it yields CASSPLVGGRGAKNIQYF.

The chain carries TRBV2 and TRBJ1-2; D is undetermined. The V end lost 2 bases, the J end lost 6 bases, and 7 bases lay between the germline ends. Germline V gene data show CDR1 as SNHLY and CDR2 as FYNNEI. This CDR3 has 12 amino acids. The CDR3 coding sequence is TGTGCCAGCAGTGAACGGGGTGATGGCTACACCTTC. Protein sequence: CASSERGDGYTF. Combining the CDR3 with reference TRBV2 and TRBJ1-2 gives the whole variable domain EPEVTQTPSHQVTQMGQEVILRCVPISNHLYFYWYRQILGQKVEFLVSFYNNEISEKSEIFDDQFSVERPDGSNFTLKIRSTKLEDSAMYFCASSERGDGYTFGSGTRLTVV.

The chain links TRBV5-5 to TRBJ2-2; 7 positions match TRBD2. This CDR3 is built from 16 residues. The V gene's germline CDR1 is SGHKS and CDR2 YYEKEE (reference sequence). With 5 bases clipped from V and 3 bases from J, the junction kept 10 bases outside the gene matches. The CDR3 DNA reads TGTGCCAGCAGTTTGATGGAGCGGGGATACACCGGGGAGCTGTTTTTT. Translation gives CASSLMERGYTGELFF.

The chain couples TRBV5-6 to TRBJ2-7; the D gene is possibly TRBD2 (5 bases). The CDR3 extends over 14 amino acids. Trimming took off 0 bases at V and 1 base at J, with 8 bases between the two ends. Germline V gene sequence: CDR1 SGHDT, CDR2 YYEEEE. CDR3 DNA sequence: TGTGCCAGCAGCTTGGCAACTAGGTCCTACGAGCAGTACTTC. This codes for CASSLATRSYEQYF.

V and J are TRBV10-2 and TRBJ2-5; maybe TRBD2 (6 bases). The CDR3 is 12 residues long. Germline V gene data show CDR1 as WSHSY and CDR2 as SAAADI. V dropped 8 bases and J dropped 5 bases, with 12 bases sitting between them. In DNA form, the CDR3 reads TGCGCCAGCGCGGTAGGGAGGGAGACCCAGTACTTC. Translated: CASAVGRETQYF.

In its sample, this clone was seen once. The V and J genes are TRBV7-2 and TRBJ2-3, with a tentative D call TRBD2 (5 bases). The CDR3 is made up of 15 amino acids. The V end lost 0 bases, the J end lost 4 bases, and 11 bases lay between the germline ends. Per germline, CDR1 SGHTA and CDR2 FQGNSA. The CDR3 spells CASSLASPAADTQYF. In DNA form, the CDR3 reads TGTGCCAGCAGCTTAGCCTCCCCAGCGGCAGATACGCAGTATTTT.

V and J are TRBV7-9 and TRBJ1-1, with D unclear. V was trimmed by 5 bases and J by 1 base, leaving 14 bases between them. The CDR3 is 15 residues long. Germline loops: CDR1 SEHNR, CDR2 FQNEAQ (reference sequence). The CDR3, as DNA: TGTGCCAGCAGCCCCCATAGACTCGGGAACACTGAAGCTTTCTTT. It is translated as CASSPHRLGNTEAFF.

A few counts support this clone. V usage is TRBV6-6 and J usage is TRBJ1-6, with TRBD1 as a possible D gene (6 bases). Germline V gene sequence: CDR1 MNHNY, CDR2 SVGAGI (reference sequence). The ends were cut back, 2 bases at V and 14 bases at J, with 7 bases in the middle. This CDR3 spans 11 amino acids. The CDR3 loop is CASSYRDTLHF. CDR3 coding DNA: TGTGCCAGCAGTTACCGGGACACCCTCCACTTT.

This clone was detected only once. The V and J genes are TRBV2 and TRBJ2-1; the D gene is possibly TRBD2 (5 bases). Germline V lookup: CDR1 SNHLY, CDR2 FYNNEI. This CDR3 region has 14 residues. V was cut by 6 bases and J by 0 bases, with 9 bases left in between. The CDR3: CASSPGLSYNEQFF. DNA for the CDR3: TGTGCCAGCAGCCCAGGACTCTCCTACAATGAGCAGTTCTTC.

The chain couples TRBV28 to TRBJ2-7; 7 bases line up with TRBD1. Trimming took 5 bases from V and 6 from J; bases not matched to a gene: 13. The CDR3 totals 15 residues. From germline, CDR1 is MDHEN and CDR2 SYDVKM. In DNA, the CDR3 is TGTGCCAGCAGTGCAACAGGGGCCCTTGACGGCGAGCAGTACTTC. It yields the protein CASSATGALDGEQYF.

V and J are TRBV19 and TRBJ2-1; 7 bases are shared with TRBD2. Germline V gene sequence: CDR1 LNHDA, CDR2 SQIVND (reference sequence). This CDR3 region has 13 residues. V lost 6 bases and J lost 10; bases outside the gene matches: 9. The CDR3: CASRWEGVREQFF. CDR3 in DNA: TGTGCCAGTAGGTGGGAGGGAGTTAGAGAGCAGTTCTTC.

The gene calls are TRBV7-8 and TRBJ1-1; 7 nucleotides line up with TRBD1. J lost 4 bases, V lost 5 bases, and 13 bases had no gene match. The V gene's germline CDR1 is SGHVS and CDR2 FQNEAQ. The CDR3 sequence is 16 residues long. Here the CDR3 reads CASSTRTGSVGTEAFF. In DNA form, the CDR3 reads TGTGCCAGCAGCACTCGGACAGGATCTGTGGGCACTGAAGCTTTCTTT.

The chain couples TRBV12-3 or TRBV12-4 to TRBJ1-2; no clear D gene. The CDR3 covers 13 residues. Trimming pared 0 bases from V and 4 bases from J, leaving 6 bases between. CDR3 sequence reads: CASSLARFYGYTF. The CDR3 DNA is TGTGCCAGCAGTTTAGCCAGGTTCTATGGCTACACCTTC.

The chain joins TRBV19 to TRBJ1-2, with TRBD1 matching over 7 bases. The V and J ends lost 4 bases and 7 bases, in that order; junction bases with no gene match: 9. The CDR3 has 14 residues. The germline V gene encodes CDR1 LNHDA and CDR2 SQIVND (reference sequence). The CDR3, as DNA: TGTGCCAGTAGTACTACGACAGGGACACGTGGCTACACCTTC. It codes for CASSTTTGTRGYTF.

This chain links TRBV6-6 with TRBJ1-1, with D maybe TRBD1 (6 bases). The CDR3 extends over 14 amino acids. Germline V lookup: CDR1 MNHNY, CDR2 SVGAGI (reference sequence). V dropped 8 bases and J dropped 1 base, with 14 bases sitting between them. CDR3 DNA sequence: TGTGCCAGCGGACCTGGGGGCTGGAACACTGAAGCTTTCTTT. The encoded protein is CASGPGGWNTEAFF.

This clone was observed once. V and J are TRBV7-8 and TRBJ2-7; 9 bases are a match to TRBD2. The CDR3 loop spans 21 amino acids. J gave up 2 bases and V 0 bases, and 20 bases lay outside the gene matches. Germline V gives CDR1 SGHVS, CDR2 FQNEAQ. In nucleotides, the CDR3 is TGTGCCAGCAGCTTAGCGAAGAGAGGTGGGGCGCGGACTAGCGAAACCTACGAGCAGTACTTC. As protein: CASSLAKRGGARTSETYEQYF.

The chain links TRBV7-6 to TRBJ2-1, with D possibly being TRBD1 (6 bases). Germline CDR1 and CDR2: SGHVS and FNYEAQ. The CDR3 extends over 18 amino acids. V was pared by 0 bases and J by 0 bases, with 15 bases between. CDR3 loop: CASSLAQWGPSSYNEQFF. In DNA form, the CDR3 reads TGTGCCAGCAGCTTAGCGCAGTGGGGGCCCTCCTCCTACAATGAGCAGTTCTTC.

The rearrangement uses TRBV5-1 and TRBJ2-7, with D possibly TRBD1 on 6 matching bases. The V gene lost 0 bases and the J gene lost 6 bases, with 10 bases spanning the gap. The CDR3 totals 13 residues. The germline gives CDR1 SGHRS, CDR2 YFSETQ. The CDR3, as DNA: TGCGCCAGCAGCTTGGGGACAGCCCCCGAGCAGTACTTC. It codes for CASSLGTAPEQYF. Drawing the rest from reference TRBV5-1 and TRBJ2-7, the complete variable domain is KAGVTQTPRYLIKTRGQQVTLSCSPISGHRSVSWYQQTPGQGLQFLFEYFSETQRNKGNFPGRFSGRQFSNSRSEMNVSTLELGDSALYLCASSLGTAPEQYFGPGTRLTVT.

This chain links TRBV6-5 with TRBJ1-5; D gene unclear. CDR3 size: 14 residues. Germline loops: CDR1 MNHEY, CDR2 SVGAGI. Trimming shortened V by 6 bases and J by 2 bases, and 11 bases separated the two germline ends. This CDR3 reads CASSPGSGNQPQHF. The DNA for the CDR3 is TGTGCCAGCAGCCCCGGGAGCGGCAATCAGCCCCAGCATTTT.

The chain employs TRBV6-2 or TRBV6-3 and TRBJ2-7, with a weak D call TRBD1 (5 bases). Germline CDR1 is MNHEY and CDR2 is SVGEGT. The V end lost 2 bases, the J end lost 3 bases, and 8 bases lay between the germline ends. CDR3 length equals 13 residues. The CDR3 is CASSYLGVYEQYF. The CDR3 DNA reads as TGTGCCAGCAGTTACCTAGGGGTCTACGAGCAGTACTTC.